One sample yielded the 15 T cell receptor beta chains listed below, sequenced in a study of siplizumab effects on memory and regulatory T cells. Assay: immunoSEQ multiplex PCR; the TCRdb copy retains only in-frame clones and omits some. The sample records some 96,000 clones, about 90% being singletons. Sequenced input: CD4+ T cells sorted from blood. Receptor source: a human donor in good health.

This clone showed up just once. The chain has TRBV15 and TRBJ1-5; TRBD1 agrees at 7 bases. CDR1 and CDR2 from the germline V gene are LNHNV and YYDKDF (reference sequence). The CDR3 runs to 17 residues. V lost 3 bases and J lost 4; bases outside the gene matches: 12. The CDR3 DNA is TGTGCCACCAGCAGGTCCGGGACAGACTTTCCTAATCAGCCCCAGCATTTT. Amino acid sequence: CATSRSGTDFPNQPQHF.

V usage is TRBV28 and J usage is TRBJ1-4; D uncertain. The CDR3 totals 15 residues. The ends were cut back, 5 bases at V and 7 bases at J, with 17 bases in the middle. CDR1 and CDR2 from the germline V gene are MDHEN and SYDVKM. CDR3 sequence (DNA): TGTGCCAGCAGTCCATCTGGGGTTGGGTTTGAAAAACTGTTTTTT. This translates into CASSPSGVGFEKLFF.

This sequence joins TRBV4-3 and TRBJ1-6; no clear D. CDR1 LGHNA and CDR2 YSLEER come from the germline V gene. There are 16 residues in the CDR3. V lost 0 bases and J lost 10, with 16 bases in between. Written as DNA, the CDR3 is TGCGCCAGCAGCCAAGATTTGCAGGCCTTGGGGTCACCCCTCCACTTT. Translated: CASSQDLQALGSPLHF.

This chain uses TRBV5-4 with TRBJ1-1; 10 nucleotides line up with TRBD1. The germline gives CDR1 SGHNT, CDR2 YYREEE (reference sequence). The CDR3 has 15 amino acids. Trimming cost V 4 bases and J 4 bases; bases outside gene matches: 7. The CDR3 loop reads CASSRDRGSSTEAFF. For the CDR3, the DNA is TGTGCCAGCAGCCGGGACAGGGGTTCAAGCACTGAAGCTTTCTTT.

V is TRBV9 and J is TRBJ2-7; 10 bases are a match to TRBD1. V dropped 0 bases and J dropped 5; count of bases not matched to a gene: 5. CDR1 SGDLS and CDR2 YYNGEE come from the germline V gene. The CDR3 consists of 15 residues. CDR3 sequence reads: CASSVGSGTGDEQYF. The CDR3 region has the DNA TGTGCCAGCAGCGTAGGTTCCGGGACAGGGGACGAGCAGTACTTC.

This CDR3 is CASSHRSIYGYTF. CDR3 coding DNA: TGTGCCAGCAGCCACCGGTCGATCTATGGCTACACCTTC. The chain employs TRBV14 and TRBJ1-2; no clear D. Germline CDR1 reads SGHDN; CDR2 reads FVKESK. The CDR3 loop spans 13 amino acids. Trimming left V 3 bases short and J 4 bases short, with 9 bases between. The complete variable domain, with remaining parts taken from reference TRBV14 and TRBJ1-2, reads EAGVTQFPSHSVIEKGQTVTLRCDPISGHDNLYWYRRVMGKEIKFLLHFVKESKQDESGMPNNRFLAERTGGTYSTLKVQPAELEDSGVYFCASSHRSIYGYTFGSGTRLTVV.

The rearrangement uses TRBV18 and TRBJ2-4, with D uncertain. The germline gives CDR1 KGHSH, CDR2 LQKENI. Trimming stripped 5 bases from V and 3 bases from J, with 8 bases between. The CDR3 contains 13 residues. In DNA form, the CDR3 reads TGTGCCAGCTCAGGTCAGAACAAAAACATTCAGTACTTC. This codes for CASSGQNKNIQYF. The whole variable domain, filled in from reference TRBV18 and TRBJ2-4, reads NAGVMQNPRHLVRRRGQEARLRCSPMKGHSHVYWYRQLPEEGLKFMVYLQKENIIDESGMPKERFSAEFPKEGPSILRIQQVVRGDSAAYFCASSGQNKNIQYFGAGTRLSVL.

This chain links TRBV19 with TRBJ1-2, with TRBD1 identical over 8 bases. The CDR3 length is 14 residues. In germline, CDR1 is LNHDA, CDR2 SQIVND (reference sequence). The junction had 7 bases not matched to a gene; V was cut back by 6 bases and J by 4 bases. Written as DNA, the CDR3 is TGTGCCAGTAGGCGGGACAGGACCTTCTATGGCTACACCTTC. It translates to CASRRDRTFYGYTF.

The CDR3 loop reads CASSLRQGDEKLFF. The CDR3 nucleotides read TGTGCCAGCAGCCTACGACAGGGGGATGAAAAACTGTTTTTT. The chain couples TRBV5-4 to TRBJ1-4, with 9 positions matching TRBD1. Unmatched junction bases numbered 4, after V lost 4 bases and J lost 6 bases. Germline lookup yields CDR1 SGHNT and CDR2 YYREEE (reference sequence). This CDR3 spans 14 amino acids. Looking up the rest from reference TRBV5-4 and TRBJ1-4 gives the full variable domain: ETGVTQSPTHLIKTRGQQVTLRCSSQSGHNTVSWYQQALGQGPQFIFQYYREEENGRGNFPPRFSGLQFPNYSSELNVNALELDDSALYLCASSLRQGDEKLFFGSGTQLSVL.

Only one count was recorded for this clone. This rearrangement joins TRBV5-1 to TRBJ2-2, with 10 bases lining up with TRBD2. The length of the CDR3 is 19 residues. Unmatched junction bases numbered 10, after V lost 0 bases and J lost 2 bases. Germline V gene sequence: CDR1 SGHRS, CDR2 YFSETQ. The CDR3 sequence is CASSLAPGSGGINTGELFF. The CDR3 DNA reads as TGCGCCAGCAGCTTGGCCCCGGGTAGCGGGGGGATAAACACCGGGGAGCTGTTTTTT.

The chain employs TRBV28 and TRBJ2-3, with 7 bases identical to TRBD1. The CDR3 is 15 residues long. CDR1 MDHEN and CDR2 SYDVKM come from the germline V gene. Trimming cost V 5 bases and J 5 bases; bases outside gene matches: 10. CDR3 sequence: CASSLRDSVRDTQYF. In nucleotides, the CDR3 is TGTGCCAGCAGTCTCCGGGACAGCGTGAGAGATACGCAGTATTTT.

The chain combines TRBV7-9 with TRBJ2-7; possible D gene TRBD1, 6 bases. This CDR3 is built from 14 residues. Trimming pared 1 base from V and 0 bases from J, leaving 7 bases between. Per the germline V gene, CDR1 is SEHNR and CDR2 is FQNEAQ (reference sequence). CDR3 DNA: TGTGCCAGCAGCTTAGGGACAGCCTCCTACGAGCAGTACTTC. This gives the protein CASSLGTASYEQYF.

CDR3 sequence (DNA): TGTGCCAGCTCACCACCGAACAGCAATGAAAAACTGTTTTTT. This codes for CASSPPNSNEKLFF. This chain connects TRBV18 to TRBJ1-4; no firm D call. Trimming took off 0 bases at V and 5 bases at J, with 7 bases between the two ends. The germline V gene encodes CDR1 KGHSH and CDR2 LQKENI. CDR3 length: 14 residues. Complete variable domain (other parts from reference TRBV18 and TRBJ1-4): NAGVMQNPRHLVRRRGQEARLRCSPMKGHSHVYWYRQLPEEGLKFMVYLQKENIIDESGMPKERFSAEFPKEGPSILRIQQVVRGDSAAYFCASSPPNSNEKLFFGSGTQLSVL.

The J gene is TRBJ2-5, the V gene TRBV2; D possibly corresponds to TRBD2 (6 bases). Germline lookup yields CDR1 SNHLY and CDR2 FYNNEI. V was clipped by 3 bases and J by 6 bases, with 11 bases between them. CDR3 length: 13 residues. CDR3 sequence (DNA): TGTGCCAGCAGTGATGTTGGGGGGAAGACCCAGTACTTC. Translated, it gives CASSDVGGKTQYF.

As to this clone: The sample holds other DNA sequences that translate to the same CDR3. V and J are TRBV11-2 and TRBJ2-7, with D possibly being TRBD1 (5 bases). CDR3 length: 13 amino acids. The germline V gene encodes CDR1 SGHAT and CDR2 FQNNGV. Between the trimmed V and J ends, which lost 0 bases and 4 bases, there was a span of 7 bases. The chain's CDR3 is CASSLDRAYEQYF. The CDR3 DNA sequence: TGTGCCAGCAGCTTAGACAGGGCTTACGAGCAGTACTTC.